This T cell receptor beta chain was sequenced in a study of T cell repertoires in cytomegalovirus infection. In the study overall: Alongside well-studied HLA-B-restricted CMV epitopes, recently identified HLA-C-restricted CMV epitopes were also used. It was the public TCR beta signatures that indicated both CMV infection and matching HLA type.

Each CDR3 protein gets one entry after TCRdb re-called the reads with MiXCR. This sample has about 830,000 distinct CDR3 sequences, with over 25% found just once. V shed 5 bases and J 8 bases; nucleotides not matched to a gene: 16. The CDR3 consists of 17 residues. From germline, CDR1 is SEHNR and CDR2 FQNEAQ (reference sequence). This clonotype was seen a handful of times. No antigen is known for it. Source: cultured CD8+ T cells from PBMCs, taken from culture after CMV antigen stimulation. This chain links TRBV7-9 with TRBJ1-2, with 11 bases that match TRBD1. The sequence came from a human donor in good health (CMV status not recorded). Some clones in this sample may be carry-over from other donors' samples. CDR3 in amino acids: CASSTWTGGAGKGGYTF. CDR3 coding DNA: TGTGCCAGCAGCACCTGGACAGGGGGCGCAGGAAAGGGAGGCTACACCTTC.